Below, 14 T cell receptor beta chains from the same sample are listed, as sequenced in a study of T-cell reconstitution after alpha-beta-depleted transplantation in children. Preparation of the TCRbeta library was carried out with unique molecular identifiers. Each CDR3 protein is one row after TCRdb ran MiXCR on the PCR reads. The sample comprises some 50,000 distinct CDR3 sequences, roughly 8.7% of which are singletons, and 27% rests with the top ten. The material was PBMCs, mostly from graft donor cells, obtained 60 days after TCRalphabeta/CD19-depleted stem cell transplant. Receptors were obtained from a male patient aged 2 to 9 who had a stem cell transplant for chronic granulomatous disease, so the T cells may come from the graft donor.

At least ten counts were recorded for this clonotype. This sequence joins TRBV5-1 and TRBJ2-7; 7 bases map to TRBD1. Unmatched junction bases numbered 7, after V lost 4 bases and J lost 3 bases. The CDR3 totals 14 residues. Germline assignment: CDR1 SGHRS and CDR2 YFSETQ. The CDR3 sequence is CASSRDSQDYEQYF. CDR3 coding DNA: TGCGCCAGCAGCCGGGACAGCCAGGACTACGAGCAGTACTTC.

This clonotype was observed at least ten times. The V gene is TRBV6-4, the J gene TRBJ2-1; D is unclear. The CDR3 consists of 13 residues. Germline-derived CDR1 and CDR2 are MRHNA and SNTAGT. V lost 2 bases, J lost 0 bases, and 2 bases lay in between. The CDR3 nucleotides are TGTGCCAGCAGTGACAGCTCCTACAATGAGCAGTTCTTC. Its protein product is CASSDSSYNEQFF.

The table lists this clonotype with many counts. The V call is TRBV6-5, the J call TRBJ2-5; D gene unclear. The CDR3 is 16 amino acids. Germline-derived CDR1 and CDR2 are MNHEY and SVGAGI. V was shortened by 0 bases and J by 2 bases, with 13 bases between the two germline ends. The CDR3 DNA follows: TGTGCCAGCAGTTACTCGACTTCAGGAAATCAAGAGACCCAGTACTTC. Protein: CASSYSTSGNQETQYF.

This clonotype was picked up a small number of times. The DNA is left out, because the CDR3 cannot be placed on it with certainty; the CDR3 is given as TCRdb lists it. This chain connects TRBV5-1 to TRBJ1-4; whether TRBD1, the table's D call, matches the DNA was not checked. The CDR3 is 16 amino acids long, termini counted. CDR1 SGHRS and CDR2 YFSETQ come from the germline V gene. CDR3 loop: CASSSRDSLNEKTVFF.

In this sample, this clonotype turned up a few times. This chain links TRBV7-2 with TRBJ1-2; 7 nucleotides align to TRBD1. The CDR3 sequence is 15 residues long. Germline V gene sequence: CDR1 SGHTA, CDR2 FQGNSA. V was clipped by 4 bases and J by 4 bases; unmatched bases: 9. CDR3 residues: CASSSRDSTIYGYTF. Written as DNA, the CDR3 is TGTGCCAGCAGCTCCCGGGACAGTACCATCTATGGCTACACCTTC.

This clonotype came up a few times. V usage is TRBV6-1 and J usage is TRBJ2-1; TRBD2 matches 11 bases. The CDR3 consists of 14 residues. The J segment lost 7 bases and the V segment lost 6 bases, leaving 5 bases of the junction unmatched. The germline V gene encodes CDR1 MNHNS and CDR2 SASEGT. The CDR3 sequence: CASRRLAGMNEQFF. In DNA form, the CDR3 reads TGTGCCAGCAGGAGACTAGCGGGAATGAATGAGCAGTTCTTC.

In its sample, this clonotype was seen many times. V gene TRBV28 combines with J gene TRBJ2-3; D may be TRBD2 (6 bases). Trimming took off 5 bases at V and 2 bases at J, with 11 bases between the two ends. The germline CDR1 and CDR2 sequences are MDHEN and SYDVKM. This CDR3 spans 14 amino acids. The CDR3 nucleotides read TGTGCCAGCAGTCCAAGCGGGTACACAGATACGCAGTATTTT. The encoded protein is CASSPSGYTDTQYF.

The V and J genes are TRBV20-1 and TRBJ2-4; D gene uncertain. Germline V gives CDR1 DFQATT, CDR2 SNEGSKA (reference sequence). The CDR3 totals 13 residues. Trimming took 4 bases from V and 3 from J, leaving 10 bases between them. The CDR3 loop is CSAKGSFKNIQYF. The CDR3 DNA reads TGCAGTGCTAAAGGGTCATTCAAAAACATTCAGTACTTC.

This clonotype was seen repeatedly, ten times or more. V usage is TRBV2 and J usage is TRBJ2-7, with a tentative D call TRBD2 (5 bases). The CDR3 spans 11 residues. The V gene's germline CDR1 is SNHLY and CDR2 FYNNEI. With 7 bases removed from V and 7 bases from J, the gap between germline ends came to 11 bases. The CDR3 DNA sequence: TGTGCCAGCACGAGGGCCTGGGAGCAGTACTTC. This encodes CASTRAWEQYF.

This clonotype came up many times. The chain is built from TRBV12-3 or TRBV12-4 and TRBJ2-7; TRBD2 aligns across 7 bases. V trimming: 4 bases; J trimming: 2 bases; junction bases outside the gene matches: 2. There are 13 residues in the CDR3. This chain's CDR3 is CASSSGLAYEQYF. The CDR3 DNA sequence: TGTGCCAGCAGTTCCGGACTAGCCTACGAGCAGTACTTC.

V and J are TRBV6-2 or TRBV6-3 and TRBJ1-1, with D possibly TRBD1 on 5 matching bases. This CDR3 contains 14 residues. V shed 5 bases and J shed 3 bases, with 13 bases lying between them. Germline CDR1 MNHEY, CDR2 SVGEGT. CDR3 DNA: TGTGCCAGCAGTCACCTCAGGGTTGACACTGAAGCTTTCTTT. Translated, it gives CASSHLRVDTEAFF.

This clonotype was seen at least ten times. The chain couples TRBV5-5 to TRBJ2-1; D perhaps matches TRBD1 (7 bases). CDR1 is SGHKS and CDR2 is YYEKEE in the germline V gene (reference sequence). The CDR3 consists of 14 residues. Trimming removed 1 base from V and 7 bases from J, with 12 bases in between. CDR3 nucleotide sequence: TGTGCCAGCAGCTTGCGTCAGGGGGGTAATGAGCAGTTCTTC. Amino acids: CASSLRQGGNEQFF.

This clonotype was seen at least ten times. Mismatch with germline at one junction end may stem from a read error. The CDR3 sequence is CASSESRDSSSGANVLTF. DNA of the CDR3: TGTGCCAGCAGTGAGTCTCGGGACAGTAGCTCTGGGGCCAACGTCCTGACTTTC. The chain joins TRBV10-3 to TRBJ2-6; TRBD1 matches at 7 bases. The CDR3 has 18 amino acids. Germline-derived CDR1 and CDR2 are ENHRY and SYGVKD.

The chain joins TRBV12-2 to TRBJ2-5; TRBD2 was called by the table and not checked on the DNA. TRBV12-2 is a documented pseudogene. There are 16 residues in the CDR3. Here the CDR3 DNA reads TGTGCAAGTCGCAAGGGACTAGCGGGAGGGGTGGAGACCCAGTACTTC. It is translated as CASRKGLAGGVETQYF.